These 6 T cell receptor beta chains originate from one sample sequenced in a study of blood T cell repertoires in COVID-19. Assay used: immunoSEQ multiplex PCR; TCRdb lists only in-frame clones, some missing. This sample has roughly 160,000 clones, with around four fifths found just once. The specimen was peripheral blood. The receptors shown here come from a woman of 80 years or more with COVID-19, enrolled during active disease.

The CDR3 sequence is CASGWGGTTSTDTQYF. DNA for the CDR3: TGTGCCAGCGGCTGGGGAGGGACAACGAGCACAGATACGCAGTATTTT. V is TRBV11-2 and J is TRBJ2-3, with TRBD2 as a possible D gene (7 bases). The CDR3 has 16 amino acids. V was shortened by 8 bases and J by 0 bases, with 18 bases between the two germline ends. Germline CDR1 is SGHAT and CDR2 is FQNNGV.

V and J are TRBV5-1 and TRBJ1-1; the D gene is possibly TRBD1 (5 bases). The germline V gene encodes CDR1 SGHRS and CDR2 YFSETQ. V dropped 2 bases and J dropped 2 bases, with 10 bases sitting between them. CDR3 size: 14 residues. DNA for the CDR3: TGCGCCAGCAGCTTCGCAGGGCCTAACACTGAAGCTTTCTTT. Translating gives CASSFAGPNTEAFF.

The rearrangement joins TRBV6-1 to TRBJ2-1, with D unclear. V lost 2 bases to trimming and J lost 2 bases, with 13 bases between them. The CDR3 covers 16 residues. Germline CDR1 and CDR2: MNHNS and SASEGT. The DNA for the CDR3 is TGTGCCAGCAGTGAATTGGCGCTAGTTACCTACAATGAGCAGTTCTTC. This gives the protein CASSELALVTYNEQFF.

The chain combines TRBV27 with TRBJ2-2; 7 bases map to TRBD2. J lost 0 bases, V lost 5 bases, and 6 bases had no gene match. The CDR3 sequence is 16 residues long. Germline V gene lookup returns CDR1 MNHEY and CDR2 SMNVEV (reference sequence). The CDR3 DNA reads as TGTGCCAGCAGTCGGGCTAGCGGTACGAACACCGGGGAGCTGTTTTTT. It encodes CASSRASGTNTGELFF.

V and J are TRBV7-8 and TRBJ1-5; 12 bases align to TRBD1. Germline loops: CDR1 SGHVS, CDR2 FQNEAQ. The CDR3 length is 18 residues. The V segment lost 4 bases and the J segment 7 bases; nucleotides outside the gene matches: 14. CDR3 in DNA: TGTGCCAGCAGCTCGGGTGGGACAGGGGGCCAAATTTCGCAGCCCCAGCATTTT. Its translation: CASSSGGTGGQISQPQHF. The complete variable domain, with remaining parts taken from reference TRBV7-8 and TRBJ1-5, reads GAGVSQSPRYKVAKRGQDVALRCDPISGHVSLFWYQQALGQGPEFLTYFQNEAQLDKSGLPSDRFFAERPEGSVSTLKIQRTQQEDSAVYLCASSSGGTGGQISQPQHFGDGTRLSIL.

The V gene is TRBV5-5, the J gene TRBJ2-1; D remains unclear. Germline CDR1 is SGHKS and CDR2 is YYEKEE (reference sequence). Trimming left V 4 bases short and J 3 bases short, with 17 bases between. This CDR3 is 16 amino acids long. For the CDR3, the DNA is TGTGCCAGCAGCCTCGACGGATCGACTGGCTACAATGAGCAGTTCTTC. Its protein is CASSLDGSTGYNEQFF.